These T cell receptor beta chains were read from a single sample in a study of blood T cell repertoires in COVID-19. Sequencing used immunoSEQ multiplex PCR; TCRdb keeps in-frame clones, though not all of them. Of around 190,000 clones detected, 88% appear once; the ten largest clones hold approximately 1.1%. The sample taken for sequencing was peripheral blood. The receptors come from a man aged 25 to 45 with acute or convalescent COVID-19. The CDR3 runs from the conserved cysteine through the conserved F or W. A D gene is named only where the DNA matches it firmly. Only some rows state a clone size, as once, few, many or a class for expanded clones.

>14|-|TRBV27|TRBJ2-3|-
TGTGCCAGCCACCGGGACACCAACACAGATACGCAGTATTTT
CASHRDTNTDTQYF
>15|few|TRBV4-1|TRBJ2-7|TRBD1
TGCGCCAGCAGCCTTGGACAGGGACCATTATACGAGCAGTACTTC
CASSLGQGPLYEQYF
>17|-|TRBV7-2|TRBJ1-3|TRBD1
TGTGCCAGCAGCACAAACGCAGGGGGTCTCACTGGAAACACCATATATTTT
CASSTNAGGLTGNTIYF
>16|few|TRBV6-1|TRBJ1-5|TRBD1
TGTGCCAGCAGTGTCCCCGGACAGGGGTGGAATCAGCCCCAGCATTTT
CASSVPGQGWNQPQHF
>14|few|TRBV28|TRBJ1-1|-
TGTGCCAGCAGTCCCCGCCAGCGGACCACTGAAGCTTTCTTT
CASSPRQRTTEAFF
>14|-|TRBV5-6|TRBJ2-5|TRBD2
TGTGCCACCTCCCTATGGGGGAGGGAGGAGACCCAGTACTTC
CATSLWGREETQYF
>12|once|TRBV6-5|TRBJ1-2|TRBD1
TGTGCCAGTCGGGACAGTTTATATGGCTACACCTTC
CASRDSLYGYTF
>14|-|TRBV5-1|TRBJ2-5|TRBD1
TGCGCCAGCGCGACAGGGAATTTGGAAGAGACCCAGTACTTC
CASATGNLEETQYF
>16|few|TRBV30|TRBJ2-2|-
TGTGCCTCTACTACGGGGCGGGGCCTTGACACCGGGGAGCTGTTTTTT
CASTTGRGLDTGELFF
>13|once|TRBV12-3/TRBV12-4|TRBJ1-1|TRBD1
TGTGCCAGCGTCCGGACAGGGAACACTGAAGCTTTCTTT
CASVRTGNTEAFF
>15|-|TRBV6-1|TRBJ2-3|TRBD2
TGTGCCAGCAGTGAGGGACTAGCGGGAGGGGATACGCAGTATTTT
CASSEGLAGGDTQYF
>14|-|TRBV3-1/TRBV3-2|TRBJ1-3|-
TGTGCCAGCAGCCAACGGGGGGGGCGGAACACCATATATTTT
CASSQRGGRNTIYF
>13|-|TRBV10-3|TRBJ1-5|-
TGTGCCATCAGTACAGGGAAAGGGCAGCCCCAGCATTTT
CAISTGKGQPQHF
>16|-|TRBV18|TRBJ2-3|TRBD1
TGTGCCAGCTCACCACCGAACAGGGGACCCACAGATACGCAGTATTTT
CASSPPNRGPTDTQYF
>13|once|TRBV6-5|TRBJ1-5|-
TGTGCCAGCAGGACGGGTCGCAATCAGCCCCAGCATTTT
CASRTGRNQPQHF
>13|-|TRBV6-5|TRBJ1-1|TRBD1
TGTGCCAGCCGACAGGGTCCTGGCACTGAAGCTTTCTTT
CASRQGPGTEAFF